These 6 T cell receptor beta chains were all obtained from the same sample, sequenced in a study of shared T cell receptors in the human thymus. The data were produced by immunoSEQ multiplex PCR, yet TCRdb's version contains in-frame clones alone and is incomplete. This sample yields about 660,000 clones, of which around nine tenths are seen a single time; 0.01% belongs to the top ten. The sample also formed part of further work on human thymus T cells.

The sample taken for sequencing was thymocytes. All receptors derive from a boy under two years old with a congenital heart defect.

This chain joins TRBV28 and TRBJ2-5; 7 positions agree with TRBD2. Germline CDR1 is MDHEN and CDR2 is SYDVKM. The ends lost 2 bases at V and 3 bases at J; junction bases unmatched: 6. The length of the CDR3 is 15 residues. CDR3 loop: CASSLHQRGKETQYF. CDR3 DNA sequence: TGTGCCAGCAGTTTACATCAGCGGGGTAAAGAGACCCAGTACTTC. Supplemented by reference TRBV28 and TRBJ2-5, the full variable domain reads DVKVTQSSRYLVKRTGEKVFLECVQDMDHENMFWYRQDPGLGLRLIYFSYDVKMKEKGDIPEGYSVSREKKERFSLILESASTNQTSMYLCASSLHQRGKETQYFGPGTRLLVL.

In its sample, this clone was seen once. The V and J genes are TRBV6-1 and TRBJ2-5; 7 nucleotides line up with TRBD1. From germline, CDR1 is MNHNS and CDR2 SASEGT. CDR3 length: 16 residues. Trimming cost V 4 bases and J 2 bases; bases outside gene matches: 10. The CDR3 here is CASSGPRQGGQETQYF. The CDR3 region has the DNA TGTGCCAGCAGTGGACCGCGACAGGGTGGTCAAGAGACCCAGTACTTC.

This clone was seen once. The chain is built from TRBV23-1 and TRBJ2-7; 7 bases align to TRBD2. TRBV23-1 is marked as an open reading frame, function uncertain. The J segment lost 1 base and the V segment lost 1 base, leaving 7 bases of the junction unmatched. The CDR3 spans 16 residues. CDR3 in DNA: TGCGCCAGCAGTCAATTGGGGAGGGAGGTGTCCTACGAGCAGTACTTC. It specifies CASSQLGREVSYEQYF.

This rearrangement joins TRBV9 to TRBJ1-5, with D uncertain. This CDR3 spans 12 amino acids. Per the germline V gene, CDR1 is SGDLS and CDR2 is YYNGEE. Trimming removed 8 bases from V and 4 bases from J, with 10 bases in between. The DNA for the CDR3 is TGTGCCAGTGGCCGGGGTAATCAGCCCCAGCATTTT. This sequence encodes CASGRGNQPQHF.

J is TRBJ1-5 and V is TRBV28; a weak D match, TRBD1 (5 bases). With 7 bases removed from V and 5 bases from J, the gap between germline ends came to 18 bases. Germline-derived CDR1 and CDR2 are MDHEN and SYDVKM. This CDR3 spans 15 amino acids. CDR3 nucleotides: TGTGCCAGCATCTCGCCCCGCCAGGGCTATCAGCCCCAGCATTTT. Protein: CASISPRQGYQPQHF.

V and J are TRBV30 and TRBJ2-3; 7 nucleotides match TRBD2. After removal of 3 bases from V and 2 bases from J, the junction contained 8 bases not matched to a gene. Per germline, CDR1 GTSNPN and CDR2 SVGIG (reference sequence). There are 15 residues in the CDR3. CDR3 amino acids: CAWRDLAEITDTQYF. The CDR3 DNA is TGTGCCTGGAGGGACCTAGCGGAGATCACAGATACGCAGTATTTT.